The 9 T cell receptor beta chains below were found in one sample sequenced in a study of cytomegalovirus exposure and HLA in healthy donors. Use of 60 Vbeta and 13 Jbeta primers characterized the PCR. The table came from immunoSEQ multiplex PCR; TCRdb's copy has only in-frame clones and leaves some out. The table lists around 150,000 clones, around 85% of them singletons. Sequencing used PBMCs. These receptors originate from a man aged 18 to 35 in good health and CMV-seropositive.

The J gene is TRBJ1-5, the V gene TRBV4-3, with TRBD1 matching 7 bases. The CDR3 runs 15 residues. CDR1 is LGHNA, CDR2 YSLEER, per germline. Trimming cost V 1 base and J 5 bases; bases outside gene matches: 5. The CDR3 DNA is TGCGCCAGCAGCCAAGGACAGGGCAGGGATCAGCCCCAGCATTTT. It codes for CASSQGQGRDQPQHF.

This clone showed up just a few times. The chain recombines TRBV6-5 with TRBJ2-7; D is unresolved. Germline CDR1 MNHEY, CDR2 SVGAGI. This CDR3 has 11 amino acids. Trimming left V 7 bases short and J 4 bases short, with 8 bases between. This CDR3 reads CASTDTYEQYF. The CDR3 nucleotides are TGTGCCAGCACCGACACTTACGAGCAGTACTTC.

This clone was detected only a few times. V and J are TRBV4-2 and TRBJ2-5, with TRBD2 identical over 7 bases. Germline CDR1 is LGHNA and CDR2 is YNFKEQ. The CDR3 is 14 amino acids. Unmatched junction bases numbered 9, after V lost 4 bases and J lost 7 bases. CDR3 sequence: CASSLHGRGGTQYF. DNA for the CDR3: TGTGCCAGCAGCCTGCATGGGAGGGGTGGGACCCAGTACTTC.

The chain uses TRBV5-6 and TRBJ1-2; 7 bases are a match to TRBD1. The junction had 7 bases not matched to a gene; V was cut back by 0 bases and J by 5 bases. Germline CDR1 is SGHDT and CDR2 is YYEEEE. CDR3 length equals 15 residues. The CDR3 here is CASSLAVDREYGYTF. CDR3 bases: TGTGCCAGCAGCTTGGCCGTAGACAGGGAATATGGCTACACCTTC.

This clone was observed a few times. This chain connects TRBV5-8 to TRBJ2-7, with D perhaps matching TRBD1 (5 bases). The germline V and J ends were trimmed by 4 bases and 6 bases, with 11 bases remaining between them. The CDR3 runs to 12 residues. Germline CDR1 and CDR2: SGHTS and YDEGEE. The DNA for the CDR3 is TGTGCCAGCAGCGACAGAGGCGGCGAGCAGTACTTC. It codes for CASSDRGGEQYF.

This chain joins TRBV30 and TRBJ1-2; D ambiguous. With 1 base removed from V and 4 bases from J, the gap between germline ends came to 28 bases. The CDR3 loop spans 19 amino acids. CDR1 GTSNPN and CDR2 SVGIG come from the germline V gene (reference sequence). The CDR3 bases are TGTGCCTGGAGTGAAGTCGGGAACTACTTTTCCCCCGAGGGCTATGGCTACACCTTC. Encoded protein: CAWSEVGNYFSPEGYGYTF.

The rearrangement uses TRBV28 and TRBJ2-7; perhaps TRBD2 as D (7 bases). CDR1 and CDR2 (germline): MDHEN, SYDVKM. The CDR3 consists of 13 residues. The germline V and J ends were trimmed by 9 bases and 0 bases, with 12 bases remaining between them. In nucleotides, the CDR3 is TGTGCCAGTATTGCGGGGGCCTCCTACGAGCAGTACTTC. Amino acids: CASIAGASYEQYF.

The rearrangement joins TRBV10-3 to TRBJ2-5; D unresolved. CDR1 is ENHRY and CDR2 is SYGVKD in the germline V gene. The V end lost 10 bases, the J end lost 5 bases, and 17 bases lay between the germline ends. The CDR3 is made up of 13 amino acids. The CDR3 region is CASGNPPVETQYF. The CDR3 DNA follows: TGTGCCAGCGGCAACCCGCCAGTTGAGACCCAGTACTTC.

The rearrangement links TRBV19 to TRBJ2-1; 9 bases fit TRBD1. The trim removed 6 bases at V and 4 bases at J, leaving 10 bases unmatched. The CDR3 runs 16 residues. Looked up from germline, CDR1 is LNHDA and CDR2 is SQIVND (reference sequence). The CDR3 here is CASSRTGDIAYNEQFF. DNA for the CDR3: TGTGCCAGTAGCCGGACAGGGGATATAGCTTACAATGAGCAGTTCTTC.